This paragraph reports one T cell receptor (beta chain). The data were taken from a study of T-cell reconstitution after alpha-beta-depleted transplantation in children. During its preparation, the TCRbeta library received unique molecular identifiers. TCRdb re-called the PCR reads through MiXCR, storing one row per CDR3 protein. The sample holds hundreds of thousands of distinct CDR3 sequences, approximately 15% seen once. This CDR3 region has 16 residues. Trimming cost V 7 bases and J 0 bases, with 16 bases left between them. Germline assignment: CDR1 MNHEY and CDR2 SVGEGT. The input for sequencing was PBMCs from the stem cell graft donor, taken from the stem cell graft. The sequence was collected from a human donor who donated a stem cell graft to a child with acute myeloid leukemia. The genes are TRBV6-2 or TRBV6-3 and TRBJ2-1; unclear D gene. The CDR3 region is CASTVGLSSSYNEQFF. The CDR3 DNA follows: TGTGCCAGCACCGTCGGGCTCTCCAGCTCCTACAATGAGCAGTTCTTC.